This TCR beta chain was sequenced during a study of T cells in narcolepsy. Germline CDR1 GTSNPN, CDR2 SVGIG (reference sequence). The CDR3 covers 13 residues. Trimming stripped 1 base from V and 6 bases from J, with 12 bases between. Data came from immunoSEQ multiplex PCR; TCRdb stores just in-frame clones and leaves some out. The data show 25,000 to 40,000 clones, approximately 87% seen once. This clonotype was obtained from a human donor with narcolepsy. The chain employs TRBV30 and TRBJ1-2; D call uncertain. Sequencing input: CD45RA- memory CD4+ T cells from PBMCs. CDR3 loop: CAWSAQFKDGYTF. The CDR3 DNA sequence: TGTGCCTGGAGTGCACAGTTTAAGGATGGCTACACCTTC.